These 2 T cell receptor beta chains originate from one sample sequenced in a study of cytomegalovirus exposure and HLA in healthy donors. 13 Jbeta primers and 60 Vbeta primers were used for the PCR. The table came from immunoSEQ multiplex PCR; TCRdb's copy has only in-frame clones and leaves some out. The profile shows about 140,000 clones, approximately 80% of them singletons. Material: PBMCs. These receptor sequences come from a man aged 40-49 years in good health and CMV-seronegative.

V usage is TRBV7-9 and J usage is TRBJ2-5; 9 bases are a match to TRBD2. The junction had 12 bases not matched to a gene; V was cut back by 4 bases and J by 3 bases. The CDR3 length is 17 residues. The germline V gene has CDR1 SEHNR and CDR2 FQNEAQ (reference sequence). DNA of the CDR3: TGTGCCAGCAGCTCCAGCTCTCCGACTAGCGGAGAAGAGACCCAGTACTTC. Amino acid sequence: CASSSSSPTSGEETQYF.

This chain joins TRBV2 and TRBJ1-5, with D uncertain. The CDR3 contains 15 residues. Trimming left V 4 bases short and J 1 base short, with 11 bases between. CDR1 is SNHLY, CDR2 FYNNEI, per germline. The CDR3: CASSVEVGSNQPQHF. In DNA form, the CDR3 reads TGTGCCAGCAGTGTGGAGGTTGGGAGCAATCAGCCCCAGCATTTT.